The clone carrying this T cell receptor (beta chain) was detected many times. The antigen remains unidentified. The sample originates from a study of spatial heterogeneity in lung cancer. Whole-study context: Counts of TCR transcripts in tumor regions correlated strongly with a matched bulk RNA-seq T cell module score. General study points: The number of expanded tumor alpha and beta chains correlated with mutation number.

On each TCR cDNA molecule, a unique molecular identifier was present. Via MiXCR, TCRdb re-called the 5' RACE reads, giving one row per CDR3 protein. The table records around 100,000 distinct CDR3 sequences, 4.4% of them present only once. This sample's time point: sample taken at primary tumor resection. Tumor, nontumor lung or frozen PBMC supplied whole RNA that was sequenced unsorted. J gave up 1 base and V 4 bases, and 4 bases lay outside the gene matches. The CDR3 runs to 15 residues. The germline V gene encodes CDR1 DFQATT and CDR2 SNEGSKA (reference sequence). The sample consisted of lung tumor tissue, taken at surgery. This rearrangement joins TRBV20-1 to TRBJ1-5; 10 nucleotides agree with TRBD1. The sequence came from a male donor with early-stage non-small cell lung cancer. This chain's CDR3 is CSAKGQGISNQPQHF. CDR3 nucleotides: TGCAGTGCTAAGGGACAGGGGATCAGCAATCAGCCCCAGCATTTT.